One sample yielded the 32 T cell receptor beta chains listed below, sequenced in a study of metastatic and nonmetastatic thyroid tumors. TCRdb reanalyzed the PCR reads via MiXCR. There are 30,000 or so clones in the sample; roughly 15% occur only once, and around 4.2% lies in the top ten. Until they underwent thyroid surgery, no patient had received any treatment. Sequenced material: blood. The receptors originated from a female donor with papillary thyroid cancer or a benign thyroid nodule (not recorded which). Some clones in this sample may be carry-over from other donors' samples.

This chain connects TRBV4-1 to TRBJ2-7; TRBD2 matches 9 bases. Germline V gives CDR1 MGHRA, CDR2 YSYEKL. The CDR3 contains 15 residues. V dropped 8 bases and J dropped 3; count of bases not matched to a gene: 11. CDR3 in DNA: TGCGCCAGCCCTAGCGGGAACCCCCCCCTCTACGAGCAGTACTTC. Its translation: CASPSGNPPLYEQYF.

This clone has a handful of counts. The V and J genes are TRBV12-3 or TRBV12-4 and TRBJ1-1; D gene ambiguous. This CDR3 is 14 amino acids long. The germline V and J ends were trimmed by 2 bases and 0 bases, with 7 bases remaining between them. Here the CDR3 DNA reads TGTGCCAGCAGTTTATACGGATTGAACACTGAAGCTTTCTTT. This encodes CASSLYGLNTEAFF.

In its sample, this clone is medium-sized. The chain couples TRBV6-1 to TRBJ1-1, with D unclear. This CDR3 spans 11 amino acids. The germline V gene has CDR1 MNHNS and CDR2 SASEGT. The germline V and J ends were trimmed by 2 bases and 7 bases, with 5 bases remaining between them. In nucleotides, the CDR3 is TGTGCCAGCAGTGAATCTTTTGAAGCTTTCTTT. Its protein is CASSESFEAFF.

This clone was counted at least ten times. The CDR3: CASSLDRGAEKLFF. Here the CDR3 DNA reads TGTGCCAGCAGCTTAGACAGGGGGGCTGAAAAACTGTTTTTT. The rearrangement joins TRBV11-2 to TRBJ1-4; 7 bases align to TRBD1. CDR3 length equals 14 residues. Germline CDR1 is SGHAT and CDR2 is FQNNGV. Trimming removed 0 bases from V and 7 bases from J; junction bases left unmatched: 2.

This sequence joins TRBV11-3 and TRBJ1-3; D not certain. The length of the CDR3 is 13 residues. The ends were cut back, 5 bases at V and 2 bases at J, with 7 bases in the middle. Germline V gives CDR1 SGHNT, CDR2 YENEEA. The CDR3 spells CASSPSTGNTIYF. Here the CDR3 DNA reads TGTGCCAGCAGCCCATCTACTGGAAACACCATATATTTT.

The J gene is TRBJ2-3, the V gene TRBV5-1, with a weak D call TRBD1 (6 bases). Germline V gene sequence: CDR1 SGHRS, CDR2 YFSETQ. V was trimmed by 3 bases and J by 0 bases, leaving 8 bases between them. This CDR3 has 14 amino acids. The DNA of the CDR3 is TGCGCCAGCAGCTCTACAGGGAGCACAGATACGCAGTATTTT. Its translation: CASSSTGSTDTQYF. The entire variable domain, with the rest obtained from reference TRBV5-1 and TRBJ2-3, is as follows: KAGVTQTPRYLIKTRGQQVTLSCSPISGHRSVSWYQQTPGQGLQFLFEYFSETQRNKGNFPGRFSGRQFSNSRSEMNVSTLELGDSALYLCASSSTGSTDTQYFGPGTRLTVL.

In its sample, this clone was seen many times. This sequence joins TRBV6-4 and TRBJ2-7; 7 bases map to TRBD1. V lost 4 bases, J lost 6 bases, and 15 bases stayed unmatched. Per germline, CDR1 MRHNA and CDR2 SNTAGT. The CDR3 runs to 16 residues. The CDR3 bases are TGTGCCAGCAGTGCTAGAGGGGGCCGGGATTGGGGCGAGCAGTACTTC. It yields the protein CASSARGGRDWGEQYF.

This clone is medium-sized within its sample. This chain links TRBV6-1 with TRBJ2-7; 9 nucleotides match TRBD1. The CDR3 contains 14 residues. V was pared by 6 bases and J by 5 bases, with 8 bases of the junction left unmatched. The V gene's germline CDR1 is MNHNS and CDR2 SASEGT. The CDR3 loop reads CASSLGQGNHEQYF. CDR3 DNA: TGTGCCAGCAGCCTGGGACAGGGTAACCACGAGCAGTACTTC.

This clone was counted a few times. The J gene is TRBJ2-7, the V gene TRBV6-1; 10 bases are shared with TRBD1. The CDR3 spans 15 residues. From germline, CDR1 is MNHNS and CDR2 SASEGT. V was pared by 6 bases and J by 9 bases, with 14 bases of the junction left unmatched. The chain's CDR3 is CASSPAGTGALGQYF. Written as DNA, the CDR3 is TGTGCCAGCAGCCCCGCCGGGACAGGGGCTTTAGGGCAGTACTTC.

About this clone itself: A single base separates this from a much larger clone, so it may be a read error. The CDR3 does not end in the conserved phenylalanine or tryptophan, so this is likely a read error. No DNA is shown, since the ends of the CDR3 on it are uncertain; the CDR3 is the one TCRdb lists. The rearrangement uses TRBV28 and TRBJ1-1; the D segment call TRBD1 is taken from the table without a DNA check. CDR1 and CDR2 from the germline V gene are MDHEN and SYDVKM. The CDR3 spans 11 amino acids, including both terminal residues. CDR3 amino acids: CATGTNTEDFL.

This clone has a count of ten or more. The chain combines TRBV20-1 with TRBJ2-1, with D possibly matching TRBD2 (5 bases). V shed 5 bases and J shed 0 bases, with 17 bases lying between them. The V gene's germline CDR1 is DFQATT and CDR2 SNEGSKA (reference sequence). The CDR3 contains 16 residues. The CDR3 is CSASLLSGPSYNEQFF. The CDR3 bases are TGCAGTGCTTCCCTTCTGAGCGGACCCTCCTACAATGAGCAGTTCTTC.

This clone has at least ten counts. The J gene is TRBJ2-2, the V gene TRBV5-5, with D perhaps TRBD2 (7 bases). The CDR3 covers 15 residues. Germline-derived CDR1 and CDR2 are SGHKS and YYEKEE (reference sequence). Trimming left V 2 bases short and J 3 bases short, with 11 bases between. The CDR3 sequence is CASSLGRGYTGELFF. CDR3 coding DNA: TGTGCCAGCAGCTTAGGGAGGGGGTACACCGGGGAGCTGTTTTTT.

The table lists this clone with many counts. The chain is built from TRBV5-4 and TRBJ2-3; D perhaps matches TRBD1 (5 bases). The germline V gene has CDR1 SGHNT and CDR2 YYREEE (reference sequence). Trimming removed 1 base from V and 2 bases from J, with 11 bases in between. The CDR3 extends over 15 amino acids. This CDR3 reads CASSLLGPITDTQYF. CDR3 nucleotides: TGTGCCAGCAGCTTGTTGGGGCCAATCACAGATACGCAGTATTTT.

The CDR3 DNA is TGCAGTGCTAGAGATCTTAGCGGGATCTCTCCCCCCCCCCTATACAATGAGCAGTTCTTC. Translating gives CSARDLSGISPPPLYNEQFF. This chain uses TRBV20-1 with TRBJ2-1; 8 nucleotides agree with TRBD2. Germline V gene lookup returns CDR1 DFQATT and CDR2 SNEGSKA (reference sequence). The CDR3 totals 20 residues. J gave up 4 bases and V 0 bases, and 20 bases lay outside the gene matches.

Turning to this clone: One junction end disagrees with the germline gene, perhaps due to a read error. The chain uses TRBV27 and TRBJ2-1; maybe TRBD2 (6 bases). Germline values: CDR1 MNHEY, CDR2 SMNVEV (reference sequence). This CDR3 has 15 amino acids. CDR3 bases: TGTGCCAGCAGACAGTGGAGCGGGTCCTACAATGGGCAGTTCTTC. It encodes CASRQWSGSYNGQFF.

This clone was observed many times. The gene calls are TRBV20-1 and TRBJ2-1; 7 positions match TRBD1. The J segment lost 0 bases and the V segment lost 6 bases, leaving 8 bases of the junction unmatched. The CDR3 is made up of 15 amino acids. Germline V lookup: CDR1 DFQATT, CDR2 SNEGSKA (reference sequence). The CDR3 protein is CSAWGQFSSYNEQFF. Written as DNA, the CDR3 is TGCAGTGCGTGGGGACAGTTTAGCTCCTACAATGAGCAGTTCTTC.

As regards this clone: At one end the junction does not follow the germline gene, possibly because of a read error. The chain has TRBV6-1 and TRBJ2-7, with D perhaps being TRBD1 or TRBD2 (5 bases each). The CDR3 has 11 amino acids. Germline assignment: CDR1 MNHNS and CDR2 SASEGT. The CDR3 nucleotides are TGTGCCAGCAGTCCAGTGGGGGAGCGGTACTTC. As protein: CASSPVGERYF.

Many counts were recorded for this clone. The chain employs TRBV29-1 and TRBJ2-1, with 14 bases identical to TRBD2. Germline loops: CDR1 SQVTM, CDR2 ANQGSEA. J lost 9 bases, V lost 3 bases, and 13 bases had no gene match. The CDR3 length is 17 residues. Here the CDR3 DNA reads TGCAGCGTTGATCGGCAATCAGGGACTAGCGGGAGAAGTGAGCAGTTCTTC. Amino acids: CSVDRQSGTSGRSEQFF.

This clone was recorded many times. This chain links TRBV2 with TRBJ2-4; the D gene could be TRBD1 or TRBD2 (5 bases each). The V end lost 2 bases, the J end lost 5 bases, and 19 bases lay between the germline ends. Germline V gives CDR1 SNHLY, CDR2 FYNNEI. The CDR3 extends over 17 amino acids. CDR3 sequence: CASSEFAVLGVENIQYF. The CDR3 DNA reads TGTGCCAGCAGTGAATTCGCCGTTTTGGGGGTGGAAAACATTCAGTACTTC.

This clone was seen more than once but under ten times. A much more abundant neighbour one base away suggests this may be a read error. CDR3 nucleotide sequence: TGTGCCAGCGCTATGGGGGCCCACAATGAGCAGTTCTTC. This translates into CASAMGAHNEQFF. The chain joins TRBV9 to TRBJ2-1; the D gene is possibly TRBD1 (6 bases). CDR1 is SGDLS, CDR2 YYNGEE, per germline. Deletions cut 7 bases from V and 5 bases from J, with 13 bases between. CDR3 length: 13 amino acids. Full variable domain (remainder filled in from reference TRBV9 and TRBJ2-1): DSGVTQTPKHLITATGQRVTLRCSPRSGDLSVYWYQQSLDQGLQFLIQYYNGEERAKGNILERFSAQQFPDLHSELNLSSLELGDSALYFCASAMGAHNEQFFGPGTRLTVL.

The chain combines TRBV28 with TRBJ2-1; D tentatively reads TRBD1 or TRBD2 (5 bases each). The CDR3 totals 16 residues. From germline, CDR1 is MDHEN and CDR2 SYDVKM. V was cut by 8 bases and J by 8 bases, with 25 bases left in between. CDR3 sequence: CASHAPSGRLGDEQFF. In nucleotides, the CDR3 is TGTGCCAGCCATGCCCCAAGCGGTAGATTGGGGGATGAGCAGTTCTTC.

This clone appeared many times. The chain couples TRBV30 to TRBJ1-1; no reliable D call. Germline assignment: CDR1 GTSNPN and CDR2 SVGIG (reference sequence). Trimming pared 4 bases from V and 0 bases from J, leaving 6 bases between. There are 12 residues in the CDR3. CDR3 sequence reads: CAWTGMNTEAFF. CDR3 nucleotides: TGTGCCTGGACAGGTATGAACACTGAAGCTTTCTTT. The full variable domain, with the rest looked up from reference TRBV30 and TRBJ1-1, is SQTIHQWPATLVQPVGSPLSLECTVEGTSNPNLYWYRQAAGRGLQLLFYSVGIGQISSEVPQNLSASRPQDRQFILSSKKLLLSDSGFYLCAWTGMNTEAFFGQGTRLTVV.

This clone was recorded many times. This sequence joins TRBV19 and TRBJ1-5; no definite D call. The length of the CDR3 is 13 residues. The V end lost 1 base, the J end lost 6 bases, and 7 bases lay between the germline ends. Looked up from germline, CDR1 is LNHDA and CDR2 is SQIVND (reference sequence). In DNA form, the CDR3 reads TGTGCCAGTAGTATAGGTAGAGGTCAGCCCCAGCATTTT. Translation gives CASSIGRGQPQHF.

There are a few counts of this clone. The junction departs from germline at one end; a sequencing error may be responsible. This sample includes further DNA sequences coding for the same CDR3. The chain is built from TRBV6-2 or TRBV6-3 and TRBJ2-1; TRBD1 might be the D (5 bases). Germline lookup yields CDR1 MNHEY and CDR2 SVGEGT. This CDR3 has 13 amino acids. CDR3 coding DNA: TGTGCCAGTCTTGACAGTCTCTACAATGAGCAGTTTTTC. Protein: CASLDSLYNEQFF.

This clone was seen at least ten times. The chain recombines TRBV6-1 with TRBJ2-5; the D is unclear. CDR3 length equals 16 residues. Trimming took off 0 bases at V and 1 base at J, with 12 bases between the two ends. CDR1 and CDR2 (germline): MNHNS, SASEGT. The CDR3 protein is CASSEARSRGQETQYF. Here the CDR3 DNA reads TGTGCCAGCAGTGAAGCGCGGTCCAGAGGCCAAGAGACCCAGTACTTC.

This clone occurred many times. This chain connects TRBV5-1 to TRBJ2-1; D might be TRBD2 (5 bases). The CDR3 covers 16 residues. V dropped 0 bases and J dropped 5 bases, with 15 bases sitting between them. Germline CDR1 SGHRS, CDR2 YFSETQ. CDR3 sequence (DNA): TGCGCCAGCAGCTTGGCCTTGTTGAGCGGAAACAATGAGCAGTTCTTC. It is translated as CASSLALLSGNNEQFF. The whole variable domain, remainder taken from reference TRBV5-1 and TRBJ2-1, is KAGVTQTPRYLIKTRGQQVTLSCSPISGHRSVSWYQQTPGQGLQFLFEYFSETQRNKGNFPGRFSGRQFSNSRSEMNVSTLELGDSALYLCASSLALLSGNNEQFFGPGTRLTVL.

This clone was observed many times. J is TRBJ2-7 and V is TRBV4-2, with D possibly being TRBD1 (5 bases). The CDR3 is 14 amino acids. Trimming removed 0 bases from V and 4 bases from J, with 10 bases in between. Germline CDR1 reads LGHNA; CDR2 reads YNFKEQ. The CDR3, as DNA: TGTGCCAGCAGCCAAGATCGAGACAGATACGAGCAGTACTTC. Translating gives CASSQDRDRYEQYF.

The sample holds many counts of this clone. This sequence joins TRBV19 and TRBJ2-1; 8 bases line up with TRBD2. This CDR3 contains 12 residues. The V segment lost 5 bases and the J segment 12 bases; nucleotides outside the gene matches: 6. Germline loops: CDR1 LNHDA, CDR2 SQIVND (reference sequence). The CDR3 sequence is CASSVSGRGQFF. CDR3 nucleotide sequence: TGTGCCAGTAGTGTAAGCGGGAGAGGGCAGTTCTTC.

This clone was seen at least ten times. The same CDR3 is also encoded by other DNA sequences in this sample. This chain uses TRBV10-1 with TRBJ2-7; TRBD2 matches at 7 bases. V was clipped by 3 bases and J by 1 base; unmatched bases: 9. Germline loops: CDR1 WNHNN, CDR2 SYGVQD (reference sequence). CDR3 size: 16 residues. For the CDR3, the DNA is TGCGCCAGCAGTGATCGCCGGGAGGCCGTATCCTACGAGCAGTACTTC. This gives the protein CASSDRREAVSYEQYF.

This clone has a count of ten or more. This chain uses TRBV7-2 with TRBJ2-7; D uncertain. The CDR3 is 14 amino acids. Trimming removed 1 base from V and 2 bases from J, with 9 bases in between. Per germline, CDR1 SGHTA and CDR2 FQGNSA. CDR3 coding DNA: TGTGCCAGCAGCTTAGGGATTCTCCCCTACGAGCAGTACTTC. Its protein product is CASSLGILPYEQYF.

V is TRBV6-1 and J is TRBJ1-5, with D possibly matching TRBD1 (6 bases). The CDR3 spans 14 residues. The V gene lost 6 bases and the J gene lost 4 bases, with 13 bases spanning the gap. From germline, CDR1 is MNHNS and CDR2 SASEGT. The CDR3 loop reads CASSSGVFNQPQHF. CDR3 bases: TGTGCCAGCAGCTCAGGGGTTTTTAATCAGCCCCAGCATTTT.

This clone was seen ten or more times. The chain links TRBV19 to TRBJ1-6, with D perhaps matching TRBD1 (5 bases). Germline CDR1 is LNHDA and CDR2 is SQIVND (reference sequence). This CDR3 is 14 amino acids long. V was cut by 5 bases and J by 9 bases, with 14 bases left in between. The CDR3 loop is CASSFGGGSSPLHF. The CDR3 coding sequence is TGTGCCAGTAGTTTCGGCGGGGGAAGTTCACCCCTCCACTTT.